This T cell receptor (beta chain) was found in a study of PD-L1 blockade in urothelial cancer. For the study at large: In about 2014, patients got going on atezolizumab, taking 1,200 mg intravenously every 3 weeks. Males with urothelial cancer arising in the bladder constituted about nine tenths of the roughly 30 patients. It was at 3 weeks (second dose) and 6 weeks after treatment start that blood was analyzed.

Some clones are missing from TCRdb's copy, which holds only in-frame ones; the method was immunoSEQ multiplex PCR. The table records roughly 50,000 clones, around nine tenths of them present only once. The time point: pretreatment peripheral blood. Samples were collected from each patient before treatment and during treatment. Each patient gave between 1 and 8 of them in total. The CDR3 contains 14 residues. Germline V lookup: CDR1 LGHNA, CDR2 YSLEER. V dropped 0 bases and J dropped 3 bases, with 9 bases sitting between them. This sequence joins TRBV4-3 and TRBJ2-7; no definite D call. This receptor was identified in an older woman with urothelial cancer. Material: PBMCs, obtained around atezolizumab (anti-PD-L1) treatment. DNA for the CDR3: TGCGCCAGCAGCCAAGATCGTAACATCTACGAGCAGTACTTC. Translation gives CASSQDRNIYEQYF.